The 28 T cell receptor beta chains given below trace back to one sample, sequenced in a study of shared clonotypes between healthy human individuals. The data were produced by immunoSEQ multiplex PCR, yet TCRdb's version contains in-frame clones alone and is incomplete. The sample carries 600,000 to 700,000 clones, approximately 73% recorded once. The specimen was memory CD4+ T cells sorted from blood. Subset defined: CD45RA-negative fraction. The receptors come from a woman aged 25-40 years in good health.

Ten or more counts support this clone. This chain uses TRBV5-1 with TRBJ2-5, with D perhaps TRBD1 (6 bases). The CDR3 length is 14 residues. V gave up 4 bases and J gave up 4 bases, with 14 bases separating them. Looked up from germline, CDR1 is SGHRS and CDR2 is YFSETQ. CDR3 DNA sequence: TGCGCCAGCAGCCGAGGGGGTCCCCGAGAGACCCAGTACTTC. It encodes CASSRGGPRETQYF.

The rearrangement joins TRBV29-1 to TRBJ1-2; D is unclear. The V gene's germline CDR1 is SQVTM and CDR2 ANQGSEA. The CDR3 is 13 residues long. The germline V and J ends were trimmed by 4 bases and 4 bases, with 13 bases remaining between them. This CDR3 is CSVGHSGSYGYTF. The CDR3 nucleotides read TGCAGCGTTGGTCACAGCGGCTCCTATGGCTACACCTTC.

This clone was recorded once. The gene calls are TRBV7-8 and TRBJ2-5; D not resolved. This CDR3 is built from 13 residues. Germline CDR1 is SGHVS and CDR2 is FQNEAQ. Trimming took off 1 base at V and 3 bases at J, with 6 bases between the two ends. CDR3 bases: TGTGCCAGCAGCTTAGAGAGAAAAGAGACCCAGTACTTC. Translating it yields CASSLERKETQYF.

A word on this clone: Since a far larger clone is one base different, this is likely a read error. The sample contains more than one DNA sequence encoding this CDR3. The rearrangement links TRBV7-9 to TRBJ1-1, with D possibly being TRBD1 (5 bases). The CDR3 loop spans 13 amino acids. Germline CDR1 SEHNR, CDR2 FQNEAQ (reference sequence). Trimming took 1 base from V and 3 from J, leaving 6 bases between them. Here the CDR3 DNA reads TGTGCCAGCAGCTTAGTGGGGGACACTGAAGCTTTCTTT. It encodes CASSLVGDTEAFF. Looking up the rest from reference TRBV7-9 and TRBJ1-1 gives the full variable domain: DTGVSQNPRHKITKRGQNVTFRCDPISEHNRLYWYRQTLGQGPEFLTYFQNEAQLEKSRLLSDRFSAERPKGSFSTLEIQRTEQGDSAMYLCASSLVGDTEAFFGQGTRLTVV.

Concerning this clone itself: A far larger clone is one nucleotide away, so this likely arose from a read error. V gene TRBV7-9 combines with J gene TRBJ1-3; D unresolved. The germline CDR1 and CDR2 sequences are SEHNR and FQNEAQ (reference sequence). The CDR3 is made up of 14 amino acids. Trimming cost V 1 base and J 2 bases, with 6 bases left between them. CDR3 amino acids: CASSLVGTGNTIYF. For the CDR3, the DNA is TGTGCCAGCAGCTTAGTAGGGACTGGAAACACCATATATTTT.

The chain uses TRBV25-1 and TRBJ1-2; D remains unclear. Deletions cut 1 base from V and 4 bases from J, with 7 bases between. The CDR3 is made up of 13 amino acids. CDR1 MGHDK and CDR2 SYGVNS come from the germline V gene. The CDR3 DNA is TGTGCCAGCAGTGAATCGTGGAGCTATGGCTACACCTTC. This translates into CASSESWSYGYTF.

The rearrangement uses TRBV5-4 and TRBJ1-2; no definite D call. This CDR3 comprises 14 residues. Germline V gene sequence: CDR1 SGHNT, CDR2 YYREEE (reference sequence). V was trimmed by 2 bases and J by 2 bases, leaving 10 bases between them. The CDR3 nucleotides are TGTGCCAGCAGCTTAGAAGCGGGGAACTATGGCTACACCTTC. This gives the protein CASSLEAGNYGYTF.

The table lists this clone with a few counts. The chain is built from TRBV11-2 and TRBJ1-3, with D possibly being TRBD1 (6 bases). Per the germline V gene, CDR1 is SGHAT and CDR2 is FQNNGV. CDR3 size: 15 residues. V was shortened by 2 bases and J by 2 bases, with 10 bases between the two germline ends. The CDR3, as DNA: TGTGCCAGCAGCTTACAAACAGGGCCTGGAAACACCATATATTTT. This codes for CASSLQTGPGNTIYF.

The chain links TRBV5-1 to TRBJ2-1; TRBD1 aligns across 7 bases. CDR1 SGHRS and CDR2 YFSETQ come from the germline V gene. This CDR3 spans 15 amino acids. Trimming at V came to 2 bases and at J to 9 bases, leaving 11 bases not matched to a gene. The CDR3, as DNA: TGCGCCAGCAGCTTAAGGACAGGCGGTTTCTTTGAGCAGTTCTTC. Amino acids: CASSLRTGGFFEQFF.

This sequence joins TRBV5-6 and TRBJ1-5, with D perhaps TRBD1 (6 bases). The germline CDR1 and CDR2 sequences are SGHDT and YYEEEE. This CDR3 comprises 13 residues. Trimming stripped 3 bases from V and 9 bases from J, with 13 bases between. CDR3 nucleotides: TGTGCCAGCAGCTCACAGGGACTTTGGCCCCAGCATTTT. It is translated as CASSSQGLWPQHF.

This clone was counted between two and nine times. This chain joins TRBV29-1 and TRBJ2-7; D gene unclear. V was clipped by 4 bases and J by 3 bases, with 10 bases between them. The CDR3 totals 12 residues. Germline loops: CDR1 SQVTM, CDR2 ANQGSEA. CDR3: CSVGTAGYEQYF. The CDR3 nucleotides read TGCAGCGTTGGCACCGCCGGCTACGAGCAGTACTTC.

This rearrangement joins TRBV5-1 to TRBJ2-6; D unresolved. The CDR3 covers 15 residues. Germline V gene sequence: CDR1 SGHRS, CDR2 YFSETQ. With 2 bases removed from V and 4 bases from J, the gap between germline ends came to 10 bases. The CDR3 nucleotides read TGCGCCAGCAGCTTCGAGGCGAGGGGGGCCAACGTCCTGACTTTC. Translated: CASSFEARGANVLTF.

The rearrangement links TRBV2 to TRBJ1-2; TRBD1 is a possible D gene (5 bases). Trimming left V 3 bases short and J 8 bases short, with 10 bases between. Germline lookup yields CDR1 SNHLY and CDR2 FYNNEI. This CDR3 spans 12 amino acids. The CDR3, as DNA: TGTGCCAGCAGTGATGAGGGGTGGGGCTACACCTTC. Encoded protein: CASSDEGWGYTF.

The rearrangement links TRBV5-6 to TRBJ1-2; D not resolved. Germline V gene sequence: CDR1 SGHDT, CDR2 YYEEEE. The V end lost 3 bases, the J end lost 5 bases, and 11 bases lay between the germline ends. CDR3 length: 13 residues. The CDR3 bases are TGTGCCAGCAGCTCGCGCAGCGTTTATGGCTACACCTTC. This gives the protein CASSSRSVYGYTF.

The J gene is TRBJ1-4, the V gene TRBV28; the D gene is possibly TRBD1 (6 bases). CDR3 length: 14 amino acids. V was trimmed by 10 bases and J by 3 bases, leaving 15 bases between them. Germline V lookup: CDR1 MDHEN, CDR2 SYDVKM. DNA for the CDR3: TGTGCCACCCGTACAGGGCAAGCTAATGAAAAACTGTTTTTT. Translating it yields CATRTGQANEKLFF.

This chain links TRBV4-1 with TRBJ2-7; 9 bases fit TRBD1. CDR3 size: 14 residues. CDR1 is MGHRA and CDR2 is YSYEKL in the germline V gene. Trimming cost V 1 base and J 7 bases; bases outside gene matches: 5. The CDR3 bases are TGCGCCAGCAGCCAAGCCGGGACAGGGCGAGAGCAGTACTTC. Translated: CASSQAGTGREQYF.

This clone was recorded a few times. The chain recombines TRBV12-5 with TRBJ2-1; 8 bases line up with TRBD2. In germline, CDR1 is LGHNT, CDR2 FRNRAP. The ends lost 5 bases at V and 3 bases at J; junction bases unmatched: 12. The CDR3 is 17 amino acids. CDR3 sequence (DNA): TGTGCTAGTGGTCCTGAAGAGCCGGGAGGGATCTACAATGAGCAGTTCTTC. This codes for CASGPEEPGGIYNEQFF.

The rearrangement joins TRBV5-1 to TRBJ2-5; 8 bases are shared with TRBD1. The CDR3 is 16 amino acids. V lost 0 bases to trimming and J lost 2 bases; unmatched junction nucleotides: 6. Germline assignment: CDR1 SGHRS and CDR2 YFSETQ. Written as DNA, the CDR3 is TGCGCCAGCAGCTTGGCCCAAACAGGGGGACAAGAGACCCAGTACTTC. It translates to CASSLAQTGGQETQYF.

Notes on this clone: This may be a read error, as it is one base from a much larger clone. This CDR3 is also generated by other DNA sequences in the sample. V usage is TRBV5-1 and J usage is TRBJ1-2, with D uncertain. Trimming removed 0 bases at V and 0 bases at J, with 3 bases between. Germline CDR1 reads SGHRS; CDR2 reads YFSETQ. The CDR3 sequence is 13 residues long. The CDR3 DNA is TGCGCCAGCAGCTTGGCTCCTAACTATGGCTACACCTTC. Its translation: CASSLAPNYGYTF.

CDR3 loop: CASSLKAGGPSSREQYF. CDR3 coding DNA: TGTGCCAGCAGCTTAAAAGCGGGAGGGCCCTCTTCACGCGAGCAGTACTTC. This chain joins TRBV7-9 and TRBJ2-7, with TRBD2 matching 10 bases. Germline-derived CDR1 and CDR2 are SEHNR and FQNEAQ (reference sequence). CDR3 length: 17 amino acids. With V trimmed by 2 bases and J by 6 bases, 13 bases remained unmatched.

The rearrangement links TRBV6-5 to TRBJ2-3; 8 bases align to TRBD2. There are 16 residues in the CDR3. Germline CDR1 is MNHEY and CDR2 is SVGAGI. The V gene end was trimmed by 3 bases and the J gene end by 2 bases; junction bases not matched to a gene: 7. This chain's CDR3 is CASSYRGRQPTDTQYF. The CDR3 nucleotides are TGTGCCAGCAGTTATCGCGGGAGGCAGCCCACAGATACGCAGTATTTT.

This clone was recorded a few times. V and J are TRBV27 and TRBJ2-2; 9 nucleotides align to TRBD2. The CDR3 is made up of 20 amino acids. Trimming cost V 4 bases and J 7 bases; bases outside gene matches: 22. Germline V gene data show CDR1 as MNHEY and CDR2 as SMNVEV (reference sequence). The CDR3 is CASSSRVTTSGWGHHGELFF. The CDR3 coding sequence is TGTGCCAGCAGTTCCCGAGTGACGACTAGCGGATGGGGTCATCACGGGGAGCTGTTTTTT.

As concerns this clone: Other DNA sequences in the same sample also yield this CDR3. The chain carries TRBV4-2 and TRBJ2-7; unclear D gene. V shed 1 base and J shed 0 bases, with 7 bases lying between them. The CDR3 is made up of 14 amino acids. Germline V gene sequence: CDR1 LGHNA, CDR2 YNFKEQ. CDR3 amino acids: CASSQGPSSYEQYF. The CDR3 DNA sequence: TGTGCCAGCAGCCAAGGCCCCAGCTCCTACGAGCAGTACTTC.

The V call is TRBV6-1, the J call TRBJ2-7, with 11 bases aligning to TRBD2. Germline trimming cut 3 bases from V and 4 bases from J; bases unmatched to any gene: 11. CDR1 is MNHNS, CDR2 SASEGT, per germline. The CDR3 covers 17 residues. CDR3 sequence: CASSERVAGGNGYEQYF. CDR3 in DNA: TGTGCCAGCAGTGAGAGGGTAGCGGGAGGGAATGGGTACGAGCAGTACTTC.

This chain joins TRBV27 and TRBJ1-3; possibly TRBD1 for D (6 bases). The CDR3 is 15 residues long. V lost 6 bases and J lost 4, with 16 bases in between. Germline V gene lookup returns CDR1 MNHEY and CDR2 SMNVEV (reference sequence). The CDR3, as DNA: TGTGCCAGCAGGGGGGCTCAGGGGCACGGAAACACCATATATTTT. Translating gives CASRGAQGHGNTIYF.

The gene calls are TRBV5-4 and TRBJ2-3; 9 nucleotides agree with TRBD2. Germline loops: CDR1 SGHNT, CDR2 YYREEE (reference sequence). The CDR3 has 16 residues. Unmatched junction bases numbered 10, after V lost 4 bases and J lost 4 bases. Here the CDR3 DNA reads TGTGCCAGCAGCCAGGAGGGCGGGAGGGGAGCAGATACGCAGTATTTT. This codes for CASSQEGGRGADTQYF.

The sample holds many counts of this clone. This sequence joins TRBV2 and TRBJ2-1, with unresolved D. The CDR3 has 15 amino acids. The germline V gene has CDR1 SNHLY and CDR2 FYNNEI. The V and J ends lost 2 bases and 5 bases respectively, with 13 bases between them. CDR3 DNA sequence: TGTGCCAGCAGTGAAATAGGTCTAGGAAACAATGAGCAGTTCTTC. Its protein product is CASSEIGLGNNEQFF.

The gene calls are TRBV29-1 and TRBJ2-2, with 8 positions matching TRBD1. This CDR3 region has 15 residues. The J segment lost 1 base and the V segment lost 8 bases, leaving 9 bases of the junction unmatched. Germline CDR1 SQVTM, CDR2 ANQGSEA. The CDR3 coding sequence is TGCAGCACAACCACCGGGACAGGGAACACCGGGGAGCTGTTTTTT. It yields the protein CSTTTGTGNTGELFF.